Each of the 25 T cell receptor beta chains below was sequenced from the same sample in a study of graft-versus-host responses after intestinal transplantation. Some clones are missing from TCRdb's copy, which holds only in-frame ones; the method was immunoSEQ multiplex PCR. The sample contains 74,000 or so clones, around 92% of which appear only once. Sequencing was performed on PBMCs, taken 98 days after intestinal transplantation. Receptor source: a human patient who received an intestinal transplant, so some T cells may come from the graft donor.

This chain connects TRBV5-4 to TRBJ1-2; 8 bases map to TRBD1. CDR1 is SGHNT, CDR2 YYREEE, per germline (reference sequence). The CDR3 contains 14 residues. V lost 5 bases, J lost 4 bases, and 7 bases stayed unmatched. CDR3 region: CASRSGTGLYGYTF. CDR3 bases: TGTGCCAGCAGGTCCGGGACAGGCCTCTATGGCTACACCTTC.

V and J are TRBV6-1 and TRBJ2-5, with D perhaps TRBD2 (6 bases). Germline values: CDR1 MNHNS, CDR2 SASEGT. Trimming stripped 6 bases from V and 1 base from J, with 12 bases between. The CDR3 consists of 14 residues. The CDR3 coding sequence is TGTGCCAGCAGGGTCGGAGGGGTCCAAGAGACCCAGTACTTC. Translating gives CASRVGGVQETQYF.

This clone appeared a single time. Within the sample, other DNA sequences also encode this same CDR3. The V call is TRBV7-9, the J call TRBJ2-3; TRBD2 matches 10 bases. The CDR3 has 17 amino acids. Germline V gene data show CDR1 as SEHNR and CDR2 as FQNEAQ (reference sequence). Unmatched junction bases numbered 7, after V lost 0 bases and J lost 4 bases. This CDR3 is CASSLAPSGSRSDTQYF. CDR3 nucleotides: TGTGCCAGCAGCTTAGCCCCTAGCGGGAGTCGTTCAGATACGCAGTATTTT.

This chain links TRBV12-2 with TRBJ2-1; the table's D call TRBD1 went unverified against the DNA. TRBV12-2 is termed a pseudogene. There are 15 residues in the CDR3. The CDR3 coding sequence is TGTGCAAGTCGCTTAAGGGGGAGAACCTACAATGAGCAGTTCTTC. Protein: CASRLRGRTYNEQFF.

The chain is built from TRBV28 and TRBJ2-1, with 14 bases identical to TRBD2. The V gene end was trimmed by 5 bases and the J gene end by 10 bases; junction bases not matched to a gene: 4. This CDR3 has 14 amino acids. CDR1 and CDR2 (germline): MDHEN, SYDVKM. The CDR3 sequence: CASSLGLAGDEQFF. In nucleotides, the CDR3 is TGTGCCAGCAGTCTGGGACTAGCGGGAGACGAGCAGTTCTTC.

The chain joins TRBV11-2 to TRBJ2-7; D may be TRBD1 (7 bases). The CDR3 length is 16 residues. Germline V gives CDR1 SGHAT, CDR2 FQNNGV. V lost 5 bases, J lost 3 bases, and 20 bases lay in between. For the CDR3, the DNA is TGTGCCAGCAGCACCACTAGGGGGCGGGGAATCTACGAGCAGTACTTC. Its protein product is CASSTTRGRGIYEQYF. Combining the CDR3 with reference TRBV11-2 and TRBJ2-7 gives the whole variable domain EAGVAQSPRYKIIEKRQSVAFWCNPISGHATLYWYQQILGQGPKLLIQFQNNGVVDDSQLPKDRFSAERLKGVDSTLKIQPAKLEDSAVYLCASSTTRGRGIYEQYFGPGTRLTVT.

The chain has TRBV6-6 and TRBJ2-7; TRBD2 is a possible D gene (6 bases). V was shortened by 0 bases and J by 7 bases, with 13 bases between the two germline ends. Per germline, CDR1 MNHNY and CDR2 SVGAGI (reference sequence). CDR3 size: 14 residues. DNA for the CDR3: TGTGCCAGCAGTTACTCGTATGAGGGGAGGGAGCAGTACTTC. This sequence encodes CASSYSYEGREQYF.

V gene TRBV19 combines with J gene TRBJ1-5; D possibly corresponds to TRBD1 (5 bases). Trimming removed 9 bases from V and 0 bases from J, with 18 bases in between. Germline CDR1 and CDR2: LNHDA and SQIVND (reference sequence). The CDR3 is 16 residues long. CDR3 DNA: TGTGCCAGCGCAGGGCGCCCCGGGGGTAGCAATCAGCCCCAGCATTTT. This sequence encodes CASAGRPGGSNQPQHF. Combining the CDR3 with reference TRBV19 and TRBJ1-5 gives the whole variable domain DGGITQSPKYLFRKEGQNVTLSCEQNLNHDAMYWYRQDPGQGLRLIYYSQIVNDFQKGDIAEGYSVSREKKESFPLTVTSAQKNPTAFYLCASAGRPGGSNQPQHFGDGTRLSIL.

The chain employs TRBV6-5 and TRBJ2-7; TRBD1 or TRBD2 may be the D gene (5 bases each). The CDR3 consists of 14 residues. With 9 bases removed from V and 2 bases from J, the gap between germline ends came to 17 bases. Germline V gene data show CDR1 as MNHEY and CDR2 as SVGAGI. This chain's CDR3 is CASGADYTTYEQYF. CDR3 DNA sequence: TGTGCCAGTGGGGCTGACTATACAACCTACGAGCAGTACTTC.

V is TRBV25-1 and J is TRBJ2-1; D unresolved. Germline V lookup: CDR1 MGHDK, CDR2 SYGVNS. The V end lost 3 bases, the J end lost 7 bases, and 4 bases lay between the germline ends. This CDR3 is 11 amino acids long. The CDR3 DNA is TGTGCCAGCAGTGATGGTAATGAGCAGTTCTTC. Its protein product is CASSDGNEQFF.

The rearrangement links TRBV5-1 to TRBJ1-2, with D hard to call. The CDR3 is made up of 13 amino acids. Trimming cost V 5 bases and J 2 bases, with 10 bases left between them. The germline V gene encodes CDR1 SGHRS and CDR2 YFSETQ. CDR3 amino acids: CASRGWGNYGYTF. Written as DNA, the CDR3 is TGCGCCAGCAGGGGTTGGGGAAACTATGGCTACACCTTC.

This rearrangement joins TRBV5-1 to TRBJ1-2; D unclear. Trimming removed 3 bases from V and 7 bases from J, with 13 bases in between. CDR1 is SGHRS and CDR2 is YFSETQ in the germline V gene. The CDR3 has 13 residues. The DNA for the CDR3 is TGCGCCAGCAGCTCCTCGACCCTGGCTGGCTACACCTTC. It specifies CASSSSTLAGYTF.

The sample holds one count of this clone. This chain links TRBV10-2 with TRBJ2-1; TRBD2 is a possible D gene (6 bases). Trimming cost V 7 bases and J 0 bases, with 16 bases left between them. CDR1 and CDR2 (germline): WSHSY, SAAADI. The CDR3 loop spans 16 amino acids. The chain's CDR3 is CASNPEAGSSYNEQFF. DNA of the CDR3: TGCGCCAGCAACCCTGAGGCGGGGAGCTCCTACAATGAGCAGTTCTTC.

The chain uses TRBV7-9 and TRBJ1-2; tentative D call: TRBD1 (5 bases). The CDR3 loop spans 15 amino acids. V was shortened by 3 bases and J by 2 bases, with 13 bases between the two germline ends. Germline CDR1 SEHNR, CDR2 FQNEAQ (reference sequence). This CDR3 is CASSLGDSGNYGYTF. CDR3 in DNA: TGTGCCAGCAGCTTGGGGGACTCCGGAAACTATGGCTACACCTTC.

The chain links TRBV7-2 to TRBJ2-2; the match to TRBD2 covers 8 bases. In germline, CDR1 is SGHTA, CDR2 FQGNSA. This CDR3 contains 15 residues. The J segment lost 4 bases and the V segment lost 3 bases, leaving 4 bases of the junction unmatched. The chain's CDR3 is CASSLTGGATGELFF. The CDR3 DNA reads as TGTGCCAGCAGCTTGACCGGGGGGGCCACCGGGGAGCTGTTTTTT.

A few counts support this clone. J is TRBJ2-7 and V is TRBV28; D is perhaps TRBD1 (6 bases). The V gene lost 6 bases and the J gene lost 3 bases, with 9 bases spanning the gap. The CDR3 extends over 12 amino acids. CDR1 and CDR2 from the germline V gene are MDHEN and SYDVKM. The CDR3 sequence is CASRQQGYEQYF. Here the CDR3 DNA reads TGTGCCAGCAGGCAACAGGGCTACGAGCAGTACTTC.

The chain couples TRBV13 to TRBJ1-6, with 7 bases lining up with TRBD1. Trimming cost V 3 bases and J 7 bases; bases outside gene matches: 9. From germline, CDR1 is PRHDT and CDR2 FYEKMQ (reference sequence). The length of the CDR3 is 16 residues. The CDR3 region has the DNA TGTGCCAGCAGCTTCCGTTCGGGACAGCGAAATTCACCCCTCCACTTT. This translates into CASSFRSGQRNSPLHF.

The chain employs TRBV7-9 and TRBJ2-7, with a tentative D call TRBD1 (5 bases). CDR3 length: 14 residues. V was trimmed by 0 bases and J by 1 base, leaving 7 bases between them. The germline V gene has CDR1 SEHNR and CDR2 FQNEAQ (reference sequence). This chain's CDR3 is CASSLADNSYEQYF. CDR3 coding DNA: TGTGCCAGCAGCTTAGCGGACAATTCCTACGAGCAGTACTTC.

A single count supports this clone. The chain employs TRBV7-9 and TRBJ2-2; the D gene is possibly TRBD2 (6 bases). With 4 bases removed from V and 6 bases from J, the gap between germline ends came to 12 bases. This CDR3 spans 14 amino acids. CDR1 SEHNR and CDR2 FQNEAQ come from the germline V gene (reference sequence). The CDR3, as DNA: TGTGCCAGCAGCTCTTGGGGGGTTCCCGGGGAGCTGTTTTTT. It specifies CASSSWGVPGELFF. Supplemented by reference TRBV7-9 and TRBJ2-2, the full variable domain reads DTGVSQNPRHKITKRGQNVTFRCDPISEHNRLYWYRQTLGQGPEFLTYFQNEAQLEKSRLLSDRFSAERPKGSFSTLEIQRTEQGDSAMYLCASSSWGVPGELFFGEGSRLTVL.

This chain uses TRBV27 with TRBJ1-2; 9 bases map to TRBD1. The germline CDR1 and CDR2 sequences are MNHEY and SMNVEV (reference sequence). Trimming took 5 bases from V and 2 from J; bases not matched to a gene: 6. The length of the CDR3 is 15 residues. The CDR3 DNA reads TGTGCCAGCAGTCCGGGGACAGGGATGAACTATGGCTACACCTTC. It specifies CASSPGTGMNYGYTF.

The CDR3 spells CASSFFPPLSGDTQYF. For the CDR3, the DNA is TGTGCCAGCAGTTTTTTCCCGCCGCTCTCAGGGGATACGCAGTATTTT. V and J are TRBV27 and TRBJ2-3; weak D call: TRBD1 (5 bases). Trimming shortened V by 3 bases and J by 6 bases, and 19 bases separated the two germline ends. The germline gives CDR1 MNHEY, CDR2 SMNVEV (reference sequence). This CDR3 has 16 amino acids.

V is TRBV4-1 and J is TRBJ2-5; D uncertain. Germline CDR1 and CDR2: MGHRA and YSYEKL. The CDR3 has 14 residues. V was pared by 3 bases and J by 0 bases, with 8 bases between. The CDR3 loop is CASSQGVYQETQYF. DNA for the CDR3: TGCGCCAGCAGCCAGGGTGTGTACCAAGAGACCCAGTACTTC.

For the CDR3, the DNA is TGTGCCAGCAGCCCGGCCAGATTGGACGGAACACATAACTATGGCTACACCTTC. It encodes CASSPARLDGTHNYGYTF. The chain is built from TRBV5-4 and TRBJ1-2, with unresolved D. CDR1 and CDR2 from the germline V gene are SGHNT and YYREEE (reference sequence). V shed 4 bases and J shed 1 base, with 23 bases lying between them. CDR3 length equals 18 residues.

This chain connects TRBV7-2 to TRBJ2-5; D gene ambiguous. This CDR3 contains 14 residues. The ends were cut back, 2 bases at V and 5 bases at J, with 12 bases in the middle. The V gene's germline CDR1 is SGHTA and CDR2 FQGNSA. The CDR3 sequence is CASSLFLITETQYF. DNA for the CDR3: TGTGCCAGCAGCTTATTCCTGATAACCGAGACCCAGTACTTC.

This clone has a single count. V is TRBV7-8 and J is TRBJ2-1, with TRBD1 matching over 10 bases. The trim removed 5 bases at V and 4 bases at J, leaving 8 bases unmatched. CDR3 length: 16 amino acids. Germline lookup yields CDR1 SGHVS and CDR2 FQNEAQ. The DNA for the CDR3 is TGTGCCAGCAGCAGAGGGGACAGGGGACTTTACAATGAGCAGTTCTTC. Encoded protein: CASSRGDRGLYNEQFF.